This TCR beta chain was recorded in a study of shared clonotypes between healthy human individuals. Notes on the study in general: Large depth notwithstanding, sorted-subset sequencing proved incomplete by rarefaction. Exclusively blood specimens were collected; tissue repertoires likely differ. Non-shared clonotypes displayed generation probabilities falling below those of clonotypes present in all four donors.

This table comes from immunoSEQ multiplex PCR, and its TCRdb copy is limited to in-frame clones, with some not included. Of some 740,000 clones listed, roughly 92% are singletons. Cells designated naive CD8 were CD45RO-negative and were positively selected for CCR7, with terminally differentiated effector memory CD45RA+ cells excluded. Adults of Caucasian background living in Nashville, Tennessee made up all donors. This CDR3 has 17 residues. With V trimmed by 4 bases and J by 8 bases, 10 bases remained unmatched. The germline V gene has CDR1 LNHDA and CDR2 SQIVND (reference sequence). Turning to this clone: Its antigen is still unknown.

The TCR sequence derives from a man younger than 40 in good health. Sequenced sample: naive CD8+ T cells sorted from blood. The chain has TRBV19 and TRBJ2-1; 14 bases are shared with TRBD2. The CDR3 DNA reads as TGTGCCAGTAGTACCGACCTGGGACTAGCGGGGGCCGATGAGCAGTTCTTC. Translation gives CASSTDLGLAGADEQFF. The entire variable domain, with the rest obtained from reference TRBV19 and TRBJ2-1, is as follows: DGGITQSPKYLFRKEGQNVTLSCEQNLNHDAMYWYRQDPGQGLRLIYYSQIVNDFQKGDIAEGYSVSREKKESFPLTVTSAQKNPTAFYLCASSTDLGLAGADEQFFGPGTRLTVL.